The 22 T cell receptor beta chains presented below share a single source sample, sequenced in a study of T cell responses to AZD1222 COVID-19 vaccine. Sequenced by immunoSEQ multiplex PCR; TCRdb stores in-frame clones only, minus some. The sample lists about 130,000 clones; more than 85% were seen once. The input for sequencing was peripheral blood, taken on day 0 of AZD1222 vaccination. These receptors originate from an adult in good health.

Only a few counts were recorded for this clone. The gene calls are TRBV5-4 and TRBJ2-2; 8 bases map to TRBD2. V dropped 3 bases and J dropped 4; count of bases not matched to a gene: 11. This CDR3 region has 17 residues. Germline loops: CDR1 SGHNT, CDR2 YYREEE (reference sequence). For the CDR3, the DNA is TGTGCCAGCAGCTCTGACTCGACGGGGGGGAGCACCGGGGAGCTGTTTTTT. Its protein is CASSSDSTGGSTGELFF.

The chain recombines TRBV7-8 with TRBJ2-1; TRBD2 matches 11 bases. Per germline, CDR1 SGHVS and CDR2 FQNEAQ. V lost 4 bases to trimming and J lost 7 bases; unmatched junction nucleotides: 12. CDR3 length: 17 amino acids. The chain's CDR3 is CASSSHAGTSGRNEQFF. CDR3 in DNA: TGTGCCAGCAGCTCACATGCCGGGACTAGCGGTAGGAATGAGCAGTTCTTC.

This rearrangement joins TRBV7-4 to TRBJ2-4; D possibly matches TRBD1 or TRBD2 (5 bases each). V lost 0 bases and J 3 bases, leaving 24 bases between the germline ends. The CDR3 is 20 amino acids. Germline V CDR1 and CDR2: SGHVT, SQSDAQ. CDR3 sequence reads: CASSLASNRDPDGCKNIQYF. CDR3 nucleotides: TGTGCCAGCAGCTTAGCTTCTAACCGGGACCCGGACGGATGCAAAAACATTCAGTACTTC.

The chain has TRBV30 and TRBJ1-1; the match to TRBD1 covers 11 bases. J gave up 0 bases and V 3 bases, and 6 bases lay outside the gene matches. This CDR3 contains 16 residues. CDR1 GTSNPN and CDR2 SVGIG come from the germline V gene (reference sequence). The CDR3 here is CAWRTGTGGMNTEAFF. CDR3 DNA sequence: TGTGCCTGGAGAACCGGGACAGGGGGGATGAACACTGAAGCTTTCTTT.

The genes are TRBV9 and TRBJ1-6, with D possibly being TRBD1 (5 bases). The CDR3 covers 14 residues. Trimming stripped 0 bases from V and 6 bases from J, with 7 bases between. Germline V lookup: CDR1 SGDLS, CDR2 YYNGEE. As DNA, the CDR3 is TGTGCCAGCAGCGTAGAGGGGATTAATTCACCCCTCCACTTT. This gives the protein CASSVEGINSPLHF. Looking up the rest from reference TRBV9 and TRBJ1-6 gives the full variable domain: DSGVTQTPKHLITATGQRVTLRCSPRSGDLSVYWYQQSLDQGLQFLIQYYNGEERAKGNILERFSAQQFPDLHSELNLSSLELGDSALYFCASSVEGINSPLHFGNGTRLTVT.

This chain connects TRBV12-3 or TRBV12-4 to TRBJ2-7, with TRBD1 identical over 7 bases. With V trimmed by 6 bases and J by 4 bases, 6 bases remained unmatched. The CDR3 is 13 residues long. CDR3 in amino acids: CASSTDRRYEQYF. The CDR3 region has the DNA TGTGCCAGCAGCACGGACAGGCGGTACGAGCAGTACTTC.

The V gene is TRBV10-3, the J gene TRBJ1-1, with D uncertain. Trimming shortened V by 0 bases and J by 1 base, and 6 bases separated the two germline ends. This CDR3 has 14 amino acids. CDR1 is ENHRY, CDR2 SYGVKD, per germline. CDR3 in amino acids: CAISESSENTEAFF. Written as DNA, the CDR3 is TGTGCCATCAGTGAGTCGAGTGAGAACACTGAAGCTTTCTTT.

J is TRBJ1-1 and V is TRBV5-4; 7 bases fit TRBD1. Losses at the gene ends were 2 bases for V and 1 base for J; bases not matched to a gene: 8. CDR1 is SGHNT, CDR2 YYREEE, per germline (reference sequence). This CDR3 has 16 amino acids. This CDR3 is CASSLYRGLPNTEAFF. CDR3 in DNA: TGTGCCAGCAGCTTATACAGGGGATTACCGAACACTGAAGCTTTCTTT.

J is TRBJ1-1 and V is TRBV5-6; D gene ambiguous. Germline V gene sequence: CDR1 SGHDT, CDR2 YYEEEE. CDR3 length: 12 amino acids. V gave up 3 bases and J gave up 7 bases, with 10 bases separating them. The CDR3 reads CASSYAAGEAFF. CDR3 nucleotides: TGTGCCAGCAGCTACGCGGCGGGTGAAGCTTTCTTT.

V is TRBV6-6 and J is TRBJ1-5; D call uncertain. This CDR3 region has 13 residues. Deletions cut 7 bases from V and 2 bases from J, with 9 bases between. The germline gives CDR1 MNHNY, CDR2 SVGAGI (reference sequence). For the CDR3, the DNA is TGTGCCAGCATTGGGGAGGGCAATCAGCCCCAGCATTTT. Translation: CASIGEGNQPQHF.

CDR3 protein: CASSLRGGGGNEQFF. The CDR3 DNA reads as TGTGCCAGCAGTCTGCGCGGGGGAGGGGGCAATGAGCAGTTCTTC. The genes are TRBV3-1 (or the pseudogene TRBV3-2) and TRBJ2-1, with a weak D call TRBD2 (7 bases). The CDR3 is made up of 15 amino acids. Germline V CDR1 and CDR2: LGHDT, YNNKEL (reference sequence). Between the trimmed V and J ends, which lost 6 bases and 6 bases, there was a span of 18 bases.

The CDR3 DNA follows: TGTGCCAGCGCGGATACGGCAGGCAATCAGCCCCAGCATTTT. Its translation is CASADTAGNQPQHF. The V gene is TRBV2, the J gene TRBJ1-5, with D hard to call. The CDR3 has 14 amino acids. The V gene lost 8 bases and the J gene lost 2 bases, with 13 bases spanning the gap. Germline CDR1 is SNHLY and CDR2 is FYNNEI. Full variable domain (remainder filled in from reference TRBV2 and TRBJ1-5): EPEVTQTPSHQVTQMGQEVILRCVPISNHLYFYWYRQILGQKVEFLVSFYNNEISEKSEIFDDQFSVERPDGSNFTLKIRSTKLEDSAMYFCASADTAGNQPQHFGDGTRLSIL.

V is TRBV6-1 and J is TRBJ2-1, with 8 bases fitting TRBD2. V lost 3 bases, J lost 0 bases, and 13 bases stayed unmatched. Germline-derived CDR1 and CDR2 are MNHNS and SASEGT. The CDR3 has 19 amino acids. The CDR3 sequence is CASSDGALAGLSSYNEQFF. The CDR3 DNA follows: TGTGCCAGCAGTGACGGCGCCTTAGCGGGGTTAAGCTCCTACAATGAGCAGTTCTTC.

This sequence joins TRBV6-5 and TRBJ1-6, with D unclear. This CDR3 has 15 residues. Trimming shortened V by 4 bases and J by 13 bases, and 20 bases separated the two germline ends. Germline-derived CDR1 and CDR2 are MNHEY and SVGAGI. The CDR3 spells CASSFNNRLLAPLHF. CDR3 sequence (DNA): TGTGCCAGCAGTTTCAACAACCGACTGCTAGCTCCCCTCCACTTT.

This clone was observed once. V usage is TRBV27 and J usage is TRBJ2-7; 11 bases align to TRBD1. There are 16 residues in the CDR3. V trimming: 2 bases; J trimming: 6 bases; junction bases outside the gene matches: 9. From germline, CDR1 is MNHEY and CDR2 SMNVEV (reference sequence). CDR3 amino acids: CASSLPRTGGVSEQYF. The CDR3 DNA follows: TGTGCCAGCAGTTTACCCCGGACAGGGGGCGTATCCGAGCAGTACTTC.

The chain has TRBV27 and TRBJ1-2, with 10 bases matching TRBD1. The CDR3 contains 13 residues. In germline, CDR1 is MNHEY, CDR2 SMNVEV (reference sequence). Trimming cost V 8 bases and J 8 bases; bases outside gene matches: 8. This chain's CDR3 is CASRTGGGSGYTF. The CDR3 nucleotides are TGTGCCAGCCGGACAGGGGGAGGTTCCGGCTACACCTTC.

The chain carries TRBV7-6 and TRBJ1-1; 7 bases line up with TRBD1. CDR1 and CDR2 (germline): SGHVS, FNYEAQ. The CDR3 extends over 18 amino acids. The trim removed 5 bases at V and 0 bases at J, leaving 15 bases unmatched. This chain's CDR3 is CASSPSAGAGGLNTEAFF. CDR3 bases: TGTGCCAGCAGCCCCTCGGCGGGGGCAGGGGGACTGAACACTGAAGCTTTCTTT.

This chain joins TRBV7-2 and TRBJ2-3; D is ambiguous. The V and J ends lost 1 base and 2 bases respectively, with 7 bases between them. Germline CDR1 reads SGHTA; CDR2 reads FQGNSA. CDR3 length: 14 residues. The CDR3 region is CASSLGLFTDTQYF. Written as DNA, the CDR3 is TGTGCCAGCAGCTTAGGCCTTTTCACAGATACGCAGTATTTT.

The chain employs TRBV2 and TRBJ1-3; D may be TRBD1 (5 bases). Between the trimmed V and J ends, which lost 4 bases and 10 bases, there was a span of 8 bases. Germline CDR1 reads SNHLY; CDR2 reads FYNNEI. The CDR3 runs to 11 residues. Here the CDR3 DNA reads TGTGCCAGCAGTGTAGAGGGGACCATATATTTT. Its translation is CASSVEGTIYF.

CDR3 DNA: TGTGCCAGCAGCTTCGAGCCAGGGGTCACCGGGGAGCTGTTTTTT. Protein product: CASSFEPGVTGELFF. V and J are TRBV7-3 and TRBJ2-2; D may be TRBD1 (6 bases). The V end was cut by 3 bases, the J end by 4 bases, with 12 bases between. Germline CDR1 SGHTA, CDR2 FQGTGA. The CDR3 has 15 amino acids.

This chain connects TRBV7-8 to TRBJ2-2, with a possible D match to TRBD1 (6 bases). The CDR3 spans 16 residues. V gave up 7 bases and J gave up 1 base, with 16 bases separating them. Germline V gene sequence: CDR1 SGHVS, CDR2 FQNEAQ. The CDR3 coding sequence is TGTGCCAGCACCCCCCAAATCAGGGGGAACACCGGGGAGCTGTTTTTT. Amino acid sequence: CASTPQIRGNTGELFF.

The chain has TRBV18 and TRBJ1-1; D is perhaps TRBD1 (5 bases). V was pared by 3 bases and J by 3 bases, with 14 bases between. The CDR3 spans 15 residues. Germline CDR1 reads KGHSH; CDR2 reads LQKENI. The CDR3 loop is CASSPLEAGHTEAFF. CDR3 DNA sequence: TGTGCCAGCTCACCTCTCGAAGCGGGGCACACTGAAGCTTTCTTT.